This T cell receptor (beta chain) was captured by sequencing in a study of type 1 regulatory T cells. About the research overall: An in vitro protocol generated T-allo10, a Tr1-enriched, alloantigen-specific CD4 T cell product.

One entry per CDR3 protein, called by TCRdb with MiXCR from the reads. Among some 21,000 distinct CDR3 sequences, approximately 44% were seen once, and the ten largest hold around 4.9%. Notes on this clonotype: What it binds is unknown. At one end, the junction sequence differs from germline, possibly due to a read error.

The sequence was obtained from a human donor in good health. The source material was cultured T cells, either the whole culture or a sorted T cell fraction (not recorded which).

The CDR3 here is CASSLPPWSGSSYNSPLHF. The CDR3 bases are TGTGCTAGCAGCTTACCGCCCTGGAGTGGGAGCTCCTATAATTCACCCCTCCACTTT. The chain joins TRBV7-7 to TRBJ1-6; D ambiguous. Germline V gene sequence: CDR1 SSHAT, CDR2 FNYEAQ (reference sequence). This CDR3 has 19 residues.